Listed here are 20 T cell receptor beta chains from one sample, sequenced in a study of OX40 agonist ivuxolimab in advanced cancers. Sequencing used immunoSEQ multiplex PCR; TCRdb keeps in-frame clones, though not all of them. The repertoire includes more than 25,000 clones, approximately 84% of them detected once, and approximately 28% sits in the top ten. Sequences were derived from CD4+ or CD8+ T cells sorted from blood, sampled in a trial of the OX40 agonist ivuxolimab. The receptors originated from an adult with an advanced solid tumor such as melanoma, head and neck, liver or kidney cancer.

The J gene is TRBJ2-7, the V gene TRBV6-5; D not certain. The length of the CDR3 is 13 residues. With 6 bases removed from V and 3 bases from J, the gap between germline ends came to 12 bases. Germline CDR1 MNHEY, CDR2 SVGAGI. The DNA of the CDR3 is TGTGCCAGCAGAGTTGGACGGAACTACGAGCAGTACTTC. Its protein product is CASRVGRNYEQYF.

This clone appeared a few times. V usage is TRBV6-1 and J usage is TRBJ1-2, with 8 bases that match TRBD1. Germline CDR1 MNHNS, CDR2 SASEGT. Trimming cost V 2 bases and J 3 bases; bases outside gene matches: 5. The CDR3 spans 15 residues. CDR3 DNA sequence: TGTGCCAGCAGTGAACCACAGGGGGTGGACTATGGCTACACCTTC. Translating it yields CASSEPQGVDYGYTF.

The table lists this clone with a count of one. The V call is TRBV2, the J call TRBJ2-7, with 8 positions matching TRBD1. Germline V gene lookup returns CDR1 SNHLY and CDR2 FYNNEI. The J segment lost 0 bases and the V segment lost 7 bases, leaving 2 bases of the junction unmatched. This CDR3 is built from 13 residues. CDR3 region: CASTGTGSYEQYF. The CDR3 DNA is TGTGCCAGCACCGGGACAGGCTCCTACGAGCAGTACTTC.

The chain combines TRBV7-6 with TRBJ1-1; D remains ambiguous. Per germline, CDR1 SGHVS and CDR2 FNYEAQ. Trimming shortened V by 1 base and J by 1 base, and 10 bases separated the two germline ends. This CDR3 spans 15 amino acids. The CDR3 DNA reads TGTGCCAGCAGCTTAGGGCGAGGAGGGAACACTGAAGCTTTCTTT. It yields the protein CASSLGRGGNTEAFF.

The chain carries TRBV2 and TRBJ1-2, with TRBD1 identical over 7 bases. From germline, CDR1 is SNHLY and CDR2 FYNNEI. The V and J ends lost 0 bases and 7 bases, in that order; junction bases with no gene match: 11. The CDR3 is 16 residues long. This CDR3 reads CASSEALRDRASGYTF. The CDR3 nucleotides read TGTGCCAGCAGTGAAGCGCTTCGTGACAGGGCATCTGGCTACACCTTC.

V gene TRBV4-3 combines with J gene TRBJ1-2, with TRBD1 as a possible D gene (6 bases). The V end lost 3 bases, the J end lost 4 bases, and 12 bases lay between the germline ends. This CDR3 spans 14 amino acids. CDR1 and CDR2 (germline): LGHNA, YSLEER. This CDR3 is CASSQGAKGYGYTF. CDR3 bases: TGCGCCAGCAGCCAGGGGGCGAAAGGCTATGGCTACACCTTC.

In nucleotides, the CDR3 is TGTGCCAGCAGCGTAGATAGTCCGGCCTACGAGCAGTACTTC. This translates into CASSVDSPAYEQYF. V and J are TRBV9 and TRBJ2-7; D not resolved. V lost 0 bases, J lost 2 bases, and 9 bases lay in between. Germline-derived CDR1 and CDR2 are SGDLS and YYNGEE. The CDR3 loop spans 14 amino acids.

The chain carries TRBV11-2 and TRBJ1-2, with D perhaps TRBD1 (6 bases). CDR1 is SGHAT, CDR2 FQNNGV, per germline. The V end lost 4 bases, the J end lost 4 bases, and 7 bases lay between the germline ends. This CDR3 has 12 residues. In nucleotides, the CDR3 is TGTGCCAGCAGCTCGGACAGCTATGGCTACACCTTC. Protein product: CASSSDSYGYTF.

V gene TRBV7-9 combines with J gene TRBJ1-2; 10 positions agree with TRBD1. Trimming took 6 bases from V and 8 from J; bases not matched to a gene: 6. Per the germline V gene, CDR1 is SEHNR and CDR2 is FQNEAQ (reference sequence). This CDR3 has 13 amino acids. CDR3 in DNA: TGTGCCAGCAGGTCCGGACAGGGGGTGGGCTACACCTTC. Amino acid sequence: CASRSGQGVGYTF.

The V and J genes are TRBV11-2 and TRBJ1-2; 10 bases align to TRBD1. The CDR3 sequence is 15 residues long. The germline CDR1 and CDR2 sequences are SGHAT and FQNNGV. V lost 1 base to trimming and J lost 2 bases; unmatched junction nucleotides: 1. The CDR3 DNA follows: TGTGCCAGCAGCTTAGGACAGGGGGCGAACTATGGCTACACCTTC. Encoded protein: CASSLGQGANYGYTF.

The V gene is TRBV27, the J gene TRBJ2-2; the match to TRBD2 covers 10 bases. Germline CDR1 reads MNHEY; CDR2 reads SMNVEV (reference sequence). Trimming removed 2 bases from V and 6 bases from J; junction bases left unmatched: 9. The CDR3 runs 17 residues. The DNA for the CDR3 is TGTGCCAGCAGTTTACTAGACCTAGCGGGAGCCTCCGGGGAGCTGTTTTTT. This gives the protein CASSLLDLAGASGELFF.

The chain is built from TRBV6-1 and TRBJ1-3; D unresolved. V lost 2 bases to trimming and J lost 4 bases, with 18 bases between them. The CDR3 consists of 17 residues. Germline V gene data show CDR1 as MNHNS and CDR2 as SASEGT. CDR3 amino acids: CASSEMFSERRGNTIYF. The CDR3 DNA reads as TGTGCCAGCAGTGAAATGTTTTCTGAGCGAAGGGGAAACACCATATATTTT.

The chain uses TRBV6-5 and TRBJ1-2; 9 nucleotides line up with TRBD1. The CDR3 has 15 amino acids. Germline CDR1 is MNHEY and CDR2 is SVGAGI. J lost 1 base, V lost 6 bases, and 6 bases had no gene match. The CDR3 spells CASRTWDRDNYGYTF. The DNA of the CDR3 is TGTGCCAGCAGGACTTGGGACAGGGATAACTATGGCTACACCTTC.

The chain has TRBV14 and TRBJ2-5; 10 nucleotides line up with TRBD2. Germline values: CDR1 SGHDN, CDR2 FVKESK. The CDR3 contains 16 residues. The V and J ends lost 3 bases and 1 base, in that order; junction bases with no gene match: 5. The DNA of the CDR3 is TGTGCCAGCAGCCATATACTAGCGGGGCCCCAAGAGACCCAGTACTTC. Translating it yields CASSHILAGPQETQYF.

The CDR3 coding sequence is TGTGCCAGCAGCTTCCTAGGCCAGGGGGTTCAAGAGACCCAGTACTTC. It encodes CASSFLGQGVQETQYF. The V and J genes are TRBV11-2 and TRBJ2-5, with 7 positions matching TRBD1. Germline CDR1 is SGHAT and CDR2 is FQNNGV. Trimming took 3 bases from V and 2 from J; bases not matched to a gene: 9. The CDR3 has 16 residues.

The gene calls are TRBV9 and TRBJ2-3; 14 bases map to TRBD2. The CDR3 extends over 17 amino acids. Germline values: CDR1 SGDLS, CDR2 YYNGEE. Losses at the gene ends were 3 bases for V and 2 bases for J; bases not matched to a gene: 5. The CDR3 DNA reads as TGTGCCAGCAGCGCAGGACTAGCGGGGGGCTTCACAGATACGCAGTATTTT. Residues: CASSAGLAGGFTDTQYF.

V usage is TRBV6-6 and J usage is TRBJ2-2; D is uncertain. The CDR3 length is 12 residues. With 7 bases removed from V and 4 bases from J, the gap between germline ends came to 7 bases. The germline V gene encodes CDR1 MNHNY and CDR2 SVGAGI (reference sequence). The CDR3 spells CASKQSTGELFF. The DNA of the CDR3 is TGTGCCAGCAAACAGTCCACCGGGGAGCTGTTTTTT.

The chain combines TRBV6-4 with TRBJ2-1, with D possibly matching TRBD2 (6 bases). Trimming removed 2 bases from V and 8 bases from J, with 10 bases in between. The CDR3 spans 13 residues. Germline V gives CDR1 MRHNA, CDR2 SNTAGT. Here the CDR3 reads CASSDGSGDEQFF. The CDR3 nucleotides are TGTGCCAGCAGTGACGGTTCGGGGGATGAGCAGTTCTTC.

The chain uses TRBV19 and TRBJ1-5; D is undetermined. Looked up from germline, CDR1 is LNHDA and CDR2 is SQIVND (reference sequence). V was cut by 5 bases and J by 4 bases, with 15 bases left in between. The CDR3 is 15 amino acids. The CDR3 is CASSPGVYGNQPQHF. The CDR3 DNA reads as TGTGCCAGTAGTCCCGGGGTATACGGGAATCAGCCCCAGCATTTT.

The V gene is TRBV7-8, the J gene TRBJ2-1; 8 nucleotides align to TRBD2. CDR1 and CDR2 (germline): SGHVS, FQNEAQ. Germline trimming cut 5 bases from V and 7 bases from J; bases unmatched to any gene: 7. This CDR3 has 14 residues. The CDR3 DNA is TGTGCCAGCAGCCCGAGACTAGCGCCTAATGAGCAGTTCTTC. Its protein product is CASSPRLAPNEQFF. Together with reference TRBV7-8 and TRBJ2-1, the CDR3 gives the full variable domain: GAGVSQSPRYKVAKRGQDVALRCDPISGHVSLFWYQQALGQGPEFLTYFQNEAQLDKSGLPSDRFFAERPEGSVSTLKIQRTQQEDSAVYLCASSPRLAPNEQFFGPGTRLTVL.